The next 17 T cell receptor beta chains were all read from a single sample in a study of human T cells and chemical hapten exposure. Noted time point: patch test 2, 6 weeks after DPC sensitization. Documented treatment: therapeutic diphenylcyclopropenone sensitization with weekly scalp DPC. A single record per CDR3 protein comes from TCRdb applying MiXCR to the RACE reads. The table lists about 110,000 distinct CDR3 sequences, 9.2% of them singletons, with about 3% in the top ten. The sequences come from whole blood, collected in connection with sensitization to the hapten diphenylcyclopropenone (DPC). These receptors all stem from a woman aged 40 to 50 with alopecia areata. Some clones in this sample may be carry-over from other donors' samples.

The chain joins TRBV15 to TRBJ1-1; the D is unclear. The V gene's germline CDR1 is LNHNV and CDR2 YYDKDF (reference sequence). The V gene lost 5 bases and the J gene lost 3 bases, with 10 bases spanning the gap. The CDR3 has 13 residues. This CDR3 reads CATSPSTDTEAFF. CDR3 DNA: TGTGCCACCAGCCCTTCCACGGACACTGAAGCTTTCTTT. Complete variable domain (other parts from reference TRBV15 and TRBJ1-1): DAMVIQNPRYQVTQFGKPVTLSCSQTLNHNVMYWYQQKSSQAPKLLFHYYDKDFNNEADTPDNFQSRRPNTSFCFLDIRSPGLGDTAMYLCATSPSTDTEAFFGQGTRLTVV.

For this clonotype: Germline is not matched at one junction end, which may reflect a read error. The rearrangement links TRBV7-2 to TRBJ1-3; D ambiguous. CDR3 length equals 14 residues. CDR1 and CDR2 from the germline V gene are SGHTA and FQGNSA. CDR3 DNA sequence: TGTGCCAGCAGCTTGATGGGCGCCGGGAACACCGTATATTTT. Protein: CASSLMGAGNTVYF. The whole variable domain, remainder taken from reference TRBV7-2 and TRBJ1-3, is GAGVSQSPSNKVTEKGKDVELRCDPISGHTALYWYRQSLGQGLEFLIYFQGNSAPDKSGLPSDRFSAERTGGSVSTLTIQRTQQEDSAVYLCASSLMGAGNTVYFGEGSWLTVV.

There are a few counts of this clonotype. The chain is built from TRBV6-5 and TRBJ2-1, with D unclear. The germline V gene encodes CDR1 MNHEY and CDR2 SVGAGI. The CDR3 sequence is 11 residues long. Trimming shortened V by 6 bases and J by 14 bases, and 14 bases separated the two germline ends. The CDR3 bases are TGTGCCAGCAGGTCCCTATATTCGGAGTTCTTC. Encoded protein: CASRSLYSEFF.

This clonotype was recorded many times. The J gene is TRBJ2-2, the V gene TRBV5-1; D unclear. V was trimmed by 1 base and J by 6 bases, leaving 1 base between them. This CDR3 is 11 amino acids long. The germline gives CDR1 SGHRS, CDR2 YFSETQ. The DNA of the CDR3 is TGCGCCAGCAGCTTGTCCGGGGAGCTGTTTTTT. This codes for CASSLSGELFF.

This clonotype occurred a few times. This rearrangement joins TRBV4-3 to TRBJ1-1, with 7 nucleotides matching TRBD1. Losses at the gene ends were 0 bases for V and 5 bases for J; bases not matched to a gene: 15. Germline V lookup: CDR1 LGHNA, CDR2 YSLEER. The CDR3 is 18 residues long. The CDR3 sequence is CASSQELKRGGLGTEAFF. DNA for the CDR3: TGCGCCAGCAGCCAAGAGCTGAAGCGAGGGGGCTTGGGGACTGAAGCTTTCTTT.

A few counts support this clonotype. The CDR3 loop reads CASSSQKRTGSYGYTF. The CDR3 coding sequence is TGTGCCAGCAGCTCCCAAAAAAGGACAGGGAGCTATGGCTACACCTTC. The gene calls are TRBV5-6 and TRBJ1-2, with 8 bases fitting TRBD1. The germline V gene has CDR1 SGHDT and CDR2 YYEEEE. V lost 3 bases and J lost 4; bases outside the gene matches: 11. This CDR3 has 16 amino acids.

The chain recombines TRBV30 with TRBJ1-4, with D perhaps TRBD1 (5 bases). This CDR3 has 12 amino acids. V was pared by 5 bases and J by 8 bases, with 12 bases between. Looked up from germline, CDR1 is GTSNPN and CDR2 is SVGIG (reference sequence). CDR3 protein: CAWAGSGEKLFF. The CDR3 DNA reads TGTGCCTGGGCAGGGTCCGGAGAAAAACTGTTTTTT.

The genes are TRBV11-1 and TRBJ2-1; no reliable D call. This CDR3 spans 14 amino acids. Germline lookup yields CDR1 SGHAT and CDR2 FQDESV (reference sequence). V lost 7 bases and J lost 4, with 14 bases in between. The CDR3 DNA is TGTGCCAGCACCCAGGACCTTGGGTACAATGAGCAGTTCTTC. This encodes CASTQDLGYNEQFF.

This chain joins TRBV29-1 and TRBJ2-1; a weak D match, TRBD2 (6 bases). Germline values: CDR1 SQVTM, CDR2 ANQGSEA. The CDR3 loop spans 12 amino acids. Trimming cost V 6 bases and J 6 bases, with 12 bases left between them. Written as DNA, the CDR3 is TGCAGCGTGGATGGAGGGGTCAATGAGCAGTTCTTC. It codes for CSVDGGVNEQFF.

This clonotype came up many times. CDR3 protein: CASTSLRDSYYNSPLHF. CDR3 bases: TGTGCCAGCACCTCGCTCAGGGATAGCTACTATAATTCACCCCTCCACTTT. The chain is built from TRBV27 and TRBJ1-6; possible D gene TRBD1, 5 bases. This CDR3 has 17 residues. V dropped 7 bases and J dropped 3 bases, with 19 bases sitting between them. CDR1 is MNHEY and CDR2 is SMNVEV in the germline V gene (reference sequence).

This chain links TRBV6-5 with TRBJ1-4; no clear D. V dropped 0 bases and J dropped 1 base, with 6 bases sitting between them. Germline assignment: CDR1 MNHEY and CDR2 SVGAGI. This CDR3 has 15 amino acids. CDR3 in DNA: TGTGCCAGCAGTTACTCGGGCGGAACTAATGAAAAACTGTTTTTT. Its protein product is CASSYSGGTNEKLFF.

J is TRBJ2-6 and V is TRBV7-9; no reliable D call. Trimming removed 3 bases at V and 0 bases at J, with 12 bases between. Germline V gene sequence: CDR1 SEHNR, CDR2 FQNEAQ (reference sequence). This CDR3 is built from 17 residues. CDR3 residues: CASSFTGSVSGANVLTF. The DNA for the CDR3 is TGTGCCAGCAGCTTTACCGGGTCCGTCTCTGGGGCCAACGTCCTGACTTTC.

This clonotype was observed at least ten times. The chain is built from TRBV7-3 and TRBJ2-1, with 8 bases identical to TRBD2. CDR1 and CDR2 (germline): SGHTA, FQGTGA. The CDR3 covers 14 residues. V gave up 6 bases and J gave up 7 bases; unmatched junction bases: 8. In DNA, the CDR3 is TGTGCCAGCAGTCGGAGCGGGGGCAGGAATGAGCAGTTCTTC. This translates into CASSRSGGRNEQFF. Combining the CDR3 with reference TRBV7-3 and TRBJ2-1 gives the whole variable domain GAGVSQTPSNKVTEKGKYVELRCDPISGHTALYWYRQSLGQGPEFLIYFQGTGAADDSGLPNDRFFAVRPEGSVSTLKIQRTERGDSAVYLCASSRSGGRNEQFFGPGTRLTVL.

Ten or more counts support this clonotype. The CDR3 nucleotides read TGTGCCAGCTCACATGACACTGCAACTAATGAAAAACTGTTTTTT. This codes for CASSHDTATNEKLFF. This chain links TRBV18 with TRBJ1-4; no definite D call. V was cut by 4 bases and J by 0 bases, with 9 bases left in between. The CDR3 spans 15 residues. Germline V gene sequence: CDR1 KGHSH, CDR2 LQKENI.

The chain recombines TRBV5-1 with TRBJ1-4; D perhaps matches TRBD1 (6 bases). Germline CDR1 is SGHRS and CDR2 is YFSETQ. This CDR3 has 12 residues. The V end lost 5 bases, the J end lost 12 bases, and 14 bases lay between the germline ends. In DNA, the CDR3 is TGCGCCAGCAGACAACAGGGAGGAGAACTGTTTTTT. This translates into CASRQQGGELFF.

This clonotype was counted a few times. The chain carries TRBV9 and TRBJ2-3; 14 nucleotides line up with TRBD2. V gave up 0 bases and J gave up 3 bases; unmatched junction bases: 6. The CDR3 spans 18 residues. The germline CDR1 and CDR2 sequences are SGDLS and YYNGEE. CDR3 loop: CASSVEGTSGGETDTQYF. The CDR3 DNA is TGTGCCAGCAGCGTAGAGGGGACTAGCGGGGGAGAAACAGATACGCAGTATTTT.

J is TRBJ2-2 and V is TRBV6-2 or TRBV6-3; a weak D match, TRBD1 (6 bases). Looked up from germline, CDR1 is MNHEY and CDR2 is SVGEGT. This CDR3 spans 16 amino acids. The germline V and J ends were trimmed by 6 bases and 4 bases, with 18 bases remaining between them. CDR3 sequence: CASSLLRGSVTGELFF. CDR3 DNA: TGTGCCAGCAGCCTGTTAAGGGGGTCGGTCACCGGGGAGCTGTTTTTT.